Shown below are 18 T cell receptor beta chains from a single sample sequenced in a study of blood T cells in healthy people across ages (dated by TCRdb to the mid-2010s). Libraries were constructed by 5' RACE. The run used an Illumina HiSeq 2500. A second PCR of roughly 7 to 12 cycles was performed with a sample-barcoded 5' primer and a J-beta primer mix. In TCRdb, the public reads were trimmed at Q25 with fastp and aligned with MiXCR, with productive beta chains retained. Merged by CDR3 protein, the rows form single entries marked with the most common genes and DNA. In all, the sample holds about 750,000 distinct CDR3 sequences, and about 55% of those were seen once. Around 40% of the sample belongs to the ten largest clones. The sequenced material came from blood. The receptors here all came from a man older than 75 in good health.

The chain uses TRBV20-1 and TRBJ2-7, with 8 bases matching TRBD2. The germline CDR1 and CDR2 sequences are DFQATT and SNEGSKA (reference sequence). The CDR3 totals 13 residues. This CDR3 reads CSYALGGAYEQYF. CDR3 DNA: TGCAGCTACGCCCTCGGGGGGGCCTACGAGCAGTACTTC.

The gene calls are TRBV20-1 and TRBJ2-1; 16 bases map to TRBD2. The CDR3 contains 17 residues. The V gene's germline CDR1 is DFQATT and CDR2 SNEGSKA (reference sequence). J lost 0 bases, V lost 6 bases, and 5 bases had no gene match. The CDR3 DNA is TGCAGTGCCGGGACTAGCGGGAGGGTGACCTCCTACAATGAGCAGTTCTTC. Translated: CSAGTSGRVTSYNEQFF.

The DNA of the CDR3 is TGTGCCAGCAGTTACCCCAGTAGACCCTCGACAGATACGCAGTATTTT. It codes for CASSYPSRPSTDTQYF. The gene calls are TRBV6-2 or TRBV6-3 and TRBJ2-3; D uncertain. Germline loops: CDR1 MNHEY, CDR2 SVGEGT. This CDR3 contains 16 residues. The ends were cut back, 2 bases at V and 3 bases at J, with 15 bases in the middle.

V is TRBV20-1 and J is TRBJ2-5; TRBD1 matches at 11 bases. Losses at the gene ends were 0 bases for V and 4 bases for J; bases not matched to a gene: 4. CDR3 size: 15 residues. Germline-derived CDR1 and CDR2 are DFQATT and SNEGSKA (reference sequence). This chain's CDR3 is CSARDRTGGRETQYF. In DNA form, the CDR3 reads TGCAGTGCTAGAGATAGGACAGGGGGCAGAGAGACCCAGTACTTC.

Only one count was recorded for this clonotype. V gene TRBV12-3 or TRBV12-4 combines with J gene TRBJ1-1; a possible D gene is TRBD1 (5 bases). V lost 6 bases and J lost 5, with 16 bases in between. The CDR3 is 14 amino acids. CDR3 in amino acids: CASSRPGRGTEAFF. The CDR3 region has the DNA TGTGCCAGCAGCCGTCCGGGGCGAGGGACTGAAGCTTTCTTT.

This clonotype was counted between two and nine times. CDR3 DNA: TGTGCCAGCAGCCACCGAGAGGCCGATACGCAGTATTTT. Residues: CASSHREADTQYF. The chain couples TRBV9 to TRBJ2-3; D is undetermined. The V gene lost 4 bases and the J gene lost 6 bases, with 12 bases spanning the gap. CDR3 length equals 13 residues. CDR1 and CDR2 from the germline V gene are SGDLS and YYNGEE.

The rearrangement uses TRBV6-1 and TRBJ2-1, with TRBD1 identical over 8 bases. The V segment lost 3 bases and the J segment 2 bases; nucleotides outside the gene matches: 6. Germline V gene sequence: CDR1 MNHNS, CDR2 SASEGT. The CDR3 covers 16 residues. CDR3 in DNA: TGTGCCAGCAGTGAGGCAGGGGGCACCCCCTACAATGAGCAGTTCTTC. The encoded protein is CASSEAGGTPYNEQFF.

This clonotype occurred a few times. The chain employs TRBV21-1 and TRBJ2-7. TRBV21-1 is annotated as a pseudogene. The CDR3 contains 13 residues. The CDR3 reads CASSKITQYEQYF. CDR3 DNA: TGTGCCAGCAGCAAGATAACCCAGTACGAGCAGTACTTC.

This clonotype occurred a few times. The rearrangement links TRBV5-1 to TRBJ2-5; D unclear. V lost 1 base, J lost 4 bases, and 14 bases lay in between. The germline gives CDR1 SGHRS, CDR2 YFSETQ. The CDR3 is made up of 15 amino acids. CDR3 region: CASSLYAGIGETQYF. The CDR3 DNA sequence: TGCGCCAGCAGCTTGTACGCAGGAATAGGAGAGACCCAGTACTTC. Together with reference TRBV5-1 and TRBJ2-5, the CDR3 gives the full variable domain: KAGVTQTPRYLIKTRGQQVTLSCSPISGHRSVSWYQQTPGQGLQFLFEYFSETQRNKGNFPGRFSGRQFSNSRSEMNVSTLELGDSALYLCASSLYAGIGETQYFGPGTRLLVL.

The chain employs TRBV29-1 and TRBJ2-7, with D tentatively TRBD1 or TRBD2 (5 bases each). The CDR3 sequence is 12 residues long. Germline V lookup: CDR1 SQVTM, CDR2 ANQGSEA. V lost 5 bases, J lost 0 bases, and 8 bases lay in between. In nucleotides, the CDR3 is TGCAGCGTTCGGGACCGCTCCTACGAGCAGTACTTC. Translated: CSVRDRSYEQYF.

This clonotype was counted only a few times. V usage is TRBV20-1 and J usage is TRBJ2-7; unclear D gene. This CDR3 is built from 16 residues. CDR1 and CDR2 (germline): DFQATT, SNEGSKA (reference sequence). V lost 1 base and J 0 bases, leaving 16 bases between the germline ends. The CDR3 nucleotides are TGCAGTGCTAGAGTTCCCCGGCCGTTGAGCTCCTACGAGCAGTACTTC. Its protein is CSARVPRPLSSYEQYF.

The chain has TRBV20-1 and TRBJ2-6; D is undetermined. The germline CDR1 and CDR2 sequences are DFQATT and SNEGSKA (reference sequence). Trimming took off 6 bases at V and 3 bases at J, with 3 bases between the two ends. The CDR3 covers 11 residues. CDR3 residues: CSAGGANVLTF. DNA for the CDR3: TGCAGTGCGGGTGGGGCCAACGTCCTGACTTTC.

This clonotype came up a few times. The gene calls are TRBV3-1 and TRBJ1-2; unclear D gene. CDR3 length equals 14 residues. CDR1 and CDR2 from the germline V gene are LGHDT and YNNKEL (reference sequence). V was trimmed by 4 bases and J by 5 bases, leaving 14 bases between them. CDR3 sequence: CASSPQLDRYGYTF. The CDR3 coding sequence is TGTGCCAGCAGCCCTCAACTCGACCGGTATGGCTACACCTTC.

The chain uses TRBV7-6 and TRBJ2-5, with D possibly matching TRBD2 (6 bases). This CDR3 comprises 14 residues. CDR1 and CDR2 (germline): SGHVS, FNYEAQ. The germline V and J ends were trimmed by 3 bases and 1 base, with 9 bases remaining between them. CDR3 sequence (DNA): TGTGCCAGCAGCTTTAGCGGCCCCCAAGAGACCCAGTACTTC. Encoded protein: CASSFSGPQETQYF.

This clonotype is a singleton in its sample. The chain employs TRBV2 and TRBJ2-5; 10 bases fit TRBD1. Germline CDR1 and CDR2: SNHLY and FYNNEI. V shed 5 bases and J 5 bases; nucleotides not matched to a gene: 8. The CDR3 sequence is 15 residues long. CDR3 amino acids: CASSPTGGHRETQYF. The DNA for the CDR3 is TGTGCCAGCAGTCCGACAGGGGGCCACAGGGAGACCCAGTACTTC.

This clonotype was counted ten times or more. The genes are TRBV29-1 and TRBJ2-5; the D gene could be TRBD1 or TRBD2 (5 bases each). The CDR3 has 12 amino acids. The ends were cut back, 3 bases at V and 4 bases at J, with 9 bases in the middle. Looked up from germline, CDR1 is SQVTM and CDR2 is ANQGSEA. CDR3 sequence: CSVDRGRETQYF. CDR3 sequence (DNA): TGCAGCGTTGATCGGGGACGAGAGACCCAGTACTTC.

CDR3 sequence reads: CSARTGRGYEQYF. The DNA for the CDR3 is TGCAGTGCTAGAACCGGGAGGGGCTACGAGCAGTACTTC. The rearrangement joins TRBV20-1 to TRBJ2-7; 8 bases are a match to TRBD2. CDR3 size: 13 residues. Trimming at V came to 2 bases and at J to 3 bases, leaving 3 bases not matched to a gene. Germline CDR1 is DFQATT and CDR2 is SNEGSKA (reference sequence).

In the case of this clonotype: The junction differs from germline at one of its ends, possibly a read error. CDR3 loop: CASREARGAQYF. CDR3 coding DNA: TGTGCCAGCAGGGAAGCAAGGGGCGCGCAGTACTTC. This sequence joins TRBV2 and TRBJ2-5, with a weak D call TRBD1 (5 bases). Germline CDR1 reads SNHLY; CDR2 reads FYNNEI. This CDR3 contains 12 residues.